This entry lists 7 T cell receptor beta chains sequenced from one sample in a study of response to subunit inactivated influenza vaccine. TCRdb re-called the RT-PCR reads through MiXCR, storing one row per CDR3 protein. The top ten clones hold roughly 10% of a sample with hundreds of thousands of distinct CDR3 sequences, around 14% of them seen once. The sequenced sample was PBMCs from blood, obtained approximately 13 days after vaccination. Source of these receptors: a man over 45 who received an inactivated influenza vaccine.

The chain uses TRBV7-9 and TRBJ2-7; D is unclear. The CDR3 has 15 residues. The germline V gene encodes CDR1 SEHNR and CDR2 FQNEAQ (reference sequence). Between the trimmed V and J ends, which lost 1 base and 6 bases, there was a span of 16 bases. The CDR3 DNA reads TGTGCCAGCAGCTTAGGAGAACCCCGGAGAGGCGAGCAGTACTTC. Its translation is CASSLGEPRRGEQYF.

The genes are TRBV15 and TRBJ2-4; 7 bases line up with TRBD1. Germline CDR1 reads LNHNV; CDR2 reads YYDKDF (reference sequence). The CDR3 has 14 residues. V gave up 2 bases and J gave up 8 bases; unmatched junction bases: 6. The CDR3 protein is CATSRRQGWHIQYF. The CDR3 coding sequence is TGTGCCACCAGCAGACGACAGGGTTGGCACATTCAGTACTTC.

A few counts support this clonotype. This sequence joins TRBV6-1 and TRBJ1-1; D uncertain. This CDR3 has 13 residues. The germline CDR1 and CDR2 sequences are MNHNS and SASEGT. V lost 6 bases and J 0 bases, leaving 8 bases between the germline ends. CDR3 DNA sequence: TGTGCCAGCAGAAGCGGGGTGAACACTGAAGCTTTCTTT. As protein: CASRSGVNTEAFF.

The genes are TRBV7-8 and TRBJ1-2; no firm D call. Germline V gives CDR1 SGHVS, CDR2 FQNEAQ. With 1 base removed from V and 0 bases from J, the gap between germline ends came to 9 bases. The CDR3 has 15 residues. The CDR3 spells CASSLGVGPNYGYTF. CDR3 DNA sequence: TGTGCCAGCAGCTTAGGGGTAGGACCTAACTATGGCTACACCTTC.

The rearrangement uses TRBV12-3 or TRBV12-4 and TRBJ1-3; D gene unclear. The CDR3 sequence is 14 residues long. Trimming removed 3 bases at V and 4 bases at J, with 10 bases between. The CDR3 bases are TGTGCCAGCAGTTTTATTTCTGGGGGAAACACCATATATTTT. Its protein product is CASSFISGGNTIYF.

This rearrangement joins TRBV9 to TRBJ2-7; 7 nucleotides align to TRBD1. The J segment lost 3 bases and the V segment lost 4 bases, leaving 4 bases of the junction unmatched. Looked up from germline, CDR1 is SGDLS and CDR2 is YYNGEE. The CDR3 extends over 13 amino acids. CDR3 in DNA: TGTGCCAGCAGCACAGCAGGGGGCTACGAGCAGTACTTC. This codes for CASSTAGGYEQYF.

This clonotype was seen at least ten times. The chain has TRBV6-2 or TRBV6-3 and TRBJ1-5; tentatively, D is TRBD1 (6 bases). V was clipped by 6 bases and J by 0 bases, with 12 bases between them. Germline lookup yields CDR1 MNHEY and CDR2 SVGEGT. The CDR3 loop spans 15 amino acids. The CDR3 DNA sequence: TGTGCCAGCAGCCGACAGGCGTCTAGCAATCAGCCCCAGCATTTT. Its protein is CASSRQASSNQPQHF.